Described below is a single T cell receptor beta chain sequence and its context. The antigen it binds to is not known. Base qualities are missing; no much larger clone stands one base away. The sample comes from a study of T-cell reconstitution after alpha-beta-depleted transplantation in children (TCRdb year 2016). In the study overall: The study quantitatively tracked T-cell immune reconstitution after TCRalphabeta/CD19-depleted allogeneic hematopoietic cell transplantation in children using TCR repertoire profiling.

The CDR3, cysteine through phenylalanine, is 18 amino acids long. Only CDR3 DNA is held: 54 bases, read in frame from base 1. Library preparation used PCR. Sequencing relied on an Illumina HiSeq 2500. TCR libraries were prepared with molecular barcoding, using unique molecular identifiers to normalize TCRbeta repertoire quantification. The public reads were run again by TCRdb, first through fastp at Q25 and then through MiXCR, and only productive beta chains were kept. Rows matching on CDR3 protein sequence are summarized as one entry with the most common DNA and genes. Within this sample are a few hundred thousand distinct CDR3 sequences, with 9.7% of them counted one time only. Approximately 5% of the sample belongs to the ten largest clones.

This receptor was obtained from a human donor who donated a stem cell graft to a child with SCID. The rearranged chain carries TRBV12-3 or TRBV12-4 and TRBJ2-2, with the D gene possibly TRBD1 or TRBD2, each one fitting 5 bases. Sequences were derived from PBMCs from the stem cell graft donor, sampled from the stem cell graft. CDR3 region: CTCSLARFGQGHTGELFF. The nucleotide sequence reads as follows: TGTACCTGCAGTTTAGCGCGATTCGGGCAGGGACACACCGGGGAGCTGTTTTTT.